What follows are 19 T cell receptor beta chains derived from one specimen sequenced in a study of T cell clonotyping in hematopoietic cell transplantation. The time point was: recipient sample about 28 days before transplant, after cytoreduction. Repertoires were generated with immunoSEQ multiplex PCR, while TCRdb's copy carries only in-frame clones and drops some. Among tens of thousands of clones listed, about nine tenths were seen once. The sample consisted of peripheral blood mononuclear cells, taken before stem cell transplant. These receptors were obtained from a man aged 55 to 69 with biphenotypic leukemia. Some clones in this sample may be carry-over from other donors' samples.

This chain joins TRBV5-1 and TRBJ2-3; 7 nucleotides agree with TRBD2. Germline V CDR1 and CDR2: SGHRS, YFSETQ. The J segment lost 2 bases and the V segment lost 0 bases, leaving 6 bases of the junction unmatched. The CDR3 is made up of 16 amino acids. CDR3 loop: CASSLAPSGNTDTQYF. For the CDR3, the DNA is TGCGCCAGCAGCTTGGCCCCTAGCGGAAACACAGATACGCAGTATTTT. Drawing the rest from reference TRBV5-1 and TRBJ2-3, the complete variable domain is KAGVTQTPRYLIKTRGQQVTLSCSPISGHRSVSWYQQTPGQGLQFLFEYFSETQRNKGNFPGRFSGRQFSNSRSEMNVSTLELGDSALYLCASSLAPSGNTDTQYFGPGTRLTVL.

DNA for the CDR3: TGTGCCAGCAGGGATTTGGGGGGCGCAGAGGCTTTCTTT. This translates into CASRDLGGAEAFF. V is TRBV4-2 and J is TRBJ1-1; D might be TRBD1 (6 bases). V lost 6 bases to trimming and J lost 11 bases, with 19 bases between them. The CDR3 consists of 13 residues. Germline V lookup: CDR1 LGHNA, CDR2 YNFKEQ.

The chain couples TRBV5-6 to TRBJ2-7; D may match TRBD1 or TRBD2 (5 bases each). V lost 3 bases to trimming and J lost 0 bases, with 19 bases between them. CDR3 length: 17 residues. In germline, CDR1 is SGHDT, CDR2 YYEEEE. CDR3 sequence (DNA): TGTGCCAGCAGCTCATGGGGCTGGGGGATTAGCTCCTACGAGCAGTACTTC. This gives the protein CASSSWGWGISSYEQYF.

The rearrangement joins TRBV6-1 to TRBJ1-5; D might be TRBD1 (5 bases). This CDR3 region has 15 residues. Germline CDR1 and CDR2: MNHNS and SASEGT. V was clipped by 2 bases and J by 6 bases, with 14 bases between them. CDR3: CASSERAGRFQPQHF. DNA for the CDR3: TGTGCCAGCAGTGAAAGGGCAGGGCGATTTCAGCCCCAGCATTTT.

This rearrangement joins TRBV7-2 to TRBJ1-2; possible D gene TRBD1, 6 bases. The CDR3 is 14 amino acids. The germline CDR1 and CDR2 sequences are SGHTA and FQGNSA. The V end lost 1 base, the J end lost 3 bases, and 9 bases lay between the germline ends. The CDR3 nucleotides are TGTGCCAGCAGCTTAGTAGCAGGGGACTATGGCTACACCTTC. This codes for CASSLVAGDYGYTF.

J is TRBJ2-5 and V is TRBV19; D gene ambiguous. The CDR3 is made up of 13 amino acids. CDR1 and CDR2 (germline): LNHDA, SQIVND (reference sequence). V gave up 5 bases and J gave up 5 bases, with 12 bases separating them. Here the CDR3 reads CASSPFDGETQYF. For the CDR3, the DNA is TGTGCCAGTAGTCCCTTCGATGGGGAGACCCAGTACTTC.

The chain couples TRBV28 to TRBJ1-1, with D possibly TRBD1 on 6 matching bases. Trimming took off 5 bases at V and 7 bases at J, with 17 bases between the two ends. The CDR3 totals 14 residues. Germline CDR1 MDHEN, CDR2 SYDVKM. CDR3 protein: CASSIPGTINEAFF. DNA of the CDR3: TGTGCCAGCAGTATCCCCGGGACAATTAATGAAGCTTTCTTT.

Here the CDR3 reads CASSASGDTSSGNTIYF. DNA of the CDR3: TGTGCCAGTAGTGCCTCGGGTGACACGTCCTCTGGAAACACCATATATTTT. The chain couples TRBV19 to TRBJ1-3; D gene ambiguous. Trimming left V 5 bases short and J 0 bases short, with 17 bases between. CDR3 length: 17 residues. Germline lookup yields CDR1 LNHDA and CDR2 SQIVND (reference sequence).

The gene calls are TRBV30 and TRBJ2-7; the D call may be TRBD1 or TRBD2 (5 bases each). V gave up 4 bases and J gave up 3 bases, with 16 bases separating them. CDR3 length equals 14 residues. Per the germline V gene, CDR1 is GTSNPN and CDR2 is SVGIG (reference sequence). CDR3 in amino acids: CAWKKGPQDYEQYF. CDR3 DNA: TGTGCCTGGAAGAAGGGACCCCAGGACTACGAGCAGTACTTC.

The chain links TRBV7-6 to TRBJ2-7; possible D gene TRBD1, 5 bases. Trimming pared 5 bases from V and 2 bases from J, leaving 19 bases between. Germline CDR1 is SGHVS and CDR2 is FNYEAQ. The CDR3 length is 16 residues. CDR3 protein: CASSPRQGLFPYEQYF. In nucleotides, the CDR3 is TGTGCCAGCAGCCCCCGGCAGGGTTTATTTCCCTACGAGCAGTACTTC. Supplemented by reference TRBV7-6 and TRBJ2-7, the full variable domain reads GAGVSQSPRYKVTKRGQDVALRCDPISGHVSLYWYRQALGQGPEFLTYFNYEAQQDKSGLPNDRFSAERPEGSISTLTIQRTEQRDSAMYRCASSPRQGLFPYEQYFGPGTRLTVT.

The chain is built from TRBV27 and TRBJ1-2, with D perhaps TRBD1 (6 bases). The germline V and J ends were trimmed by 5 bases and 4 bases, with 11 bases remaining between them. The CDR3 loop spans 13 amino acids. The V gene's germline CDR1 is MNHEY and CDR2 SMNVEV (reference sequence). CDR3 nucleotide sequence: TGTGCCAGCAGTCCCCCGGACAGCTATGGCTACACCTTC. Its protein is CASSPPDSYGYTF.

The chain has TRBV6-5 and TRBJ1-3, with unresolved D. Germline CDR1 MNHEY, CDR2 SVGAGI. CDR3 length: 14 residues. V was pared by 4 bases and J by 4 bases, with 11 bases between. CDR3 bases: TGTGCCAGCAGTTCGTGGACCGGCGGAAACACCATATATTTT. Its protein is CASSSWTGGNTIYF.

V and J are TRBV27 and TRBJ2-4, with D hard to call. Germline CDR1 and CDR2: MNHEY and SMNVEV (reference sequence). CDR3 size: 16 residues. Trimming pared 5 bases from V and 4 bases from J, leaving 18 bases between. The CDR3 is CASSPKVGYSKNIQYF. CDR3 DNA sequence: TGTGCCAGCAGTCCAAAGGTTGGGTATTCGAAAAACATTCAGTACTTC.

The chain uses TRBV5-1 and TRBJ2-5; D remains unclear. The CDR3 sequence is 13 residues long. Trimming took off 2 bases at V and 2 bases at J, with 7 bases between the two ends. Per the germline V gene, CDR1 is SGHRS and CDR2 is YFSETQ. CDR3 loop: CASSLSQQETQYF. Written as DNA, the CDR3 is TGCGCCAGCAGCTTAAGTCAACAAGAGACCCAGTACTTC.

This chain connects TRBV28 to TRBJ1-1; D ambiguous. This CDR3 contains 11 residues. Per germline, CDR1 MDHEN and CDR2 SYDVKM. Deletions cut 0 bases from V and 5 bases from J, with 1 base between. CDR3 sequence: CASSLWTEAFF. CDR3 coding DNA: TGTGCCAGCAGTTTATGGACTGAAGCTTTCTTT. The full variable domain, rest sourced from reference TRBV28 and TRBJ1-1, is DVKVTQSSRYLVKRTGEKVFLECVQDMDHENMFWYRQDPGLGLRLIYFSYDVKMKEKGDIPEGYSVSREKKERFSLILESASTNQTSMYLCASSLWTEAFFGQGTRLTVV.

This rearrangement joins TRBV28 to TRBJ1-2; D possibly corresponds to TRBD1 (6 bases). CDR3 length: 12 residues. Germline V gene data show CDR1 as MDHEN and CDR2 as SYDVKM. The V and J ends lost 7 bases and 2 bases respectively, with 8 bases between them. The CDR3 DNA follows: TGTGCCAGCAACCAGGGGAACTATGGCTACACCTTC. This sequence encodes CASNQGNYGYTF.

This clone was seen more than once but under ten times. The V call is TRBV5-6, the J call TRBJ2-1; D not certain. Trimming took off 5 bases at V and 7 bases at J, with 22 bases between the two ends. This CDR3 region has 16 residues. Germline CDR1 reads SGHDT; CDR2 reads YYEEEE. CDR3: CASRLFRPGPINEQFF. CDR3 DNA sequence: TGTGCCAGCAGATTATTCCGGCCGGGCCCCATTAATGAGCAGTTCTTC.

The chain employs TRBV6-5 and TRBJ1-2; D remains unclear. The V and J ends lost 6 bases and 8 bases respectively, with 16 bases between them. Looked up from germline, CDR1 is MNHEY and CDR2 is SVGAGI. CDR3 length: 13 residues. The chain's CDR3 is CASRSLDGLGYTF. In DNA form, the CDR3 reads TGTGCCAGCAGGAGCCTAGACGGGTTAGGCTACACCTTC.

This clone was counted between two and nine times. This chain connects TRBV7-9 to TRBJ2-3; TRBD1 is a possible D gene (5 bases). The germline CDR1 and CDR2 sequences are SEHNR and FQNEAQ (reference sequence). The ends were cut back, 3 bases at V and 2 bases at J, with 12 bases in the middle. There are 15 residues in the CDR3. CDR3 nucleotides: TGTGCCAGCAGCTTCCTACAGGTAGACACAGATACGCAGTATTTT. Protein: CASSFLQVDTDTQYF.